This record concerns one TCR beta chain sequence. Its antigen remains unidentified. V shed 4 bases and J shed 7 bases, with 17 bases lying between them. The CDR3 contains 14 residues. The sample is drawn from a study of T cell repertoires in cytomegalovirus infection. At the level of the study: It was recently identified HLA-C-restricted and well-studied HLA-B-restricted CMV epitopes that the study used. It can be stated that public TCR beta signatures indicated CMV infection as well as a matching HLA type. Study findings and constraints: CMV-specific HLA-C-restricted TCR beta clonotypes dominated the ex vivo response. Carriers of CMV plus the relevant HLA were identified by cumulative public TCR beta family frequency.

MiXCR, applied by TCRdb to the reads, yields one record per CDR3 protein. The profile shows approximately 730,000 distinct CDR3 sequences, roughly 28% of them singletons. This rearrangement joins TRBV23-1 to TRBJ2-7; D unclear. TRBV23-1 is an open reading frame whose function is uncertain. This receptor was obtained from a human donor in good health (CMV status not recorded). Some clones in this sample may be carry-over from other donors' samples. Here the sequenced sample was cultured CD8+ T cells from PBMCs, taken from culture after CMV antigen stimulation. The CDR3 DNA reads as TGCGCCAGCAGTCGTTCAGGAAGGGCATGGGAGCAGTACGTC. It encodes CASSRSGRAWEQYV.